Below, one T cell receptor (beta chain) is given with its context. The target antigen is unknown. The ends were cut back, 5 bases at V and 0 bases at J, with 8 bases in the middle. Germline V gene lookup returns CDR1 SEHNR and CDR2 FQNEAQ (reference sequence). The CDR3 length is 14 residues. This entry is derived from a study of T cells after yellow fever vaccination. TCRdb re-analysed the 5' RACE reads in MiXCR, keeping a single row per CDR3 protein. The table has hundreds of thousands of distinct CDR3 sequences, roughly 12% seen once. Study conclusions and caveats: The presence of abundant clonotypes contaminating from the bulk population was possible in FACS-sorted repertoires.

The chain links TRBV7-9 to TRBJ1-3; perhaps TRBD1 as D (5 bases). This clonotype originated in a man in his thirties or forties who received the YFV17D yellow fever vaccine. The sample consisted of PBMCs, taken on the day of the yellow fever booster vaccination. CDR3 sequence reads: CASSQGSSGNTIYF. The CDR3 coding sequence is TGTGCCAGCAGCCAGGGCAGCTCTGGAAACACCATATATTTT.